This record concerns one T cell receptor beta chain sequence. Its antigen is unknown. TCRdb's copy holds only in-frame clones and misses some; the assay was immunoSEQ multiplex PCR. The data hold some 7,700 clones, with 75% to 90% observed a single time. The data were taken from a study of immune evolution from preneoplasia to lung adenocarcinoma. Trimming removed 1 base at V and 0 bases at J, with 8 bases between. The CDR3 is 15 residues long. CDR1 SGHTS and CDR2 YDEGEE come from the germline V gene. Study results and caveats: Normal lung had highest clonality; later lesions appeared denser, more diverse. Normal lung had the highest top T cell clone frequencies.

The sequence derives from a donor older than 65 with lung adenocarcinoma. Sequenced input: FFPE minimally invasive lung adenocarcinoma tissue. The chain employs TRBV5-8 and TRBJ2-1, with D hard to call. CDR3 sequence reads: CASSLSVSSYNEQFF. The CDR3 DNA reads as TGTGCCAGCAGCTTGTCAGTGAGCTCCTACAATGAGCAGTTCTTC.